Shown below are 13 T cell receptor beta chains from a single sample sequenced in a study of T cells in Graves' hyperthyroidism and ophthalmopathy. There were TCR beta CDR3 regions amplified from RNA transcripts. RT-PCR in the first round (using the HTBI primer set) targeted the TCR CDR3. TCRdb re-derived calls from the multiplex PCR reads in MiXCR, one entry per CDR3 protein. The table lists 540,000 or so distinct CDR3 sequences, less than 20% of them singletons. Sequencing used blood. These receptors originate from a woman in her twenties or thirties with Graves' hyperthyroidism.

The gene calls are TRBV10-2 and TRBJ2-1, with unresolved D. The CDR3 runs 11 residues. V was pared by 3 bases and J by 12 bases, with 9 bases between. CDR1 and CDR2 from the germline V gene are WSHSY and SAAADI. The chain's CDR3 is CASSERYLQFF. The CDR3 coding sequence is TGCGCCAGCAGTGAAAGATACTTGCAGTTCTTC.

This clonotype came up many times. The chain has TRBV20-1 and TRBJ1-5, with 7 bases aligning to TRBD1. Germline V lookup: CDR1 DFQATT, CDR2 SNEGSKA (reference sequence). J gave up 2 bases and V 0 bases, and 4 bases lay outside the gene matches. The CDR3 is made up of 15 amino acids. This CDR3 reads CSARDQGEGNQPQHF. In DNA, the CDR3 is TGCAGTGCTAGAGACCAGGGGGAGGGCAATCAGCCCCAGCATTTT.

This clonotype was detected many times. The genes are TRBV7-2 and TRBJ1-2, with D possibly being TRBD1 (5 bases). V lost 1 base, J lost 10 bases, and 13 bases lay in between. This CDR3 is built from 13 residues. Germline values: CDR1 SGHTA, CDR2 FQGNSA. CDR3 coding DNA: TGTGCCAGCAGCTTAGTTGGCCAGGGTGACTACACCTTC. This translates into CASSLVGQGDYTF.

This clonotype was found many times. This rearrangement joins TRBV18 to TRBJ2-7; 10 bases are a match to TRBD1. Trimming at V came to 3 bases and at J to 7 bases, leaving 3 bases not matched to a gene. This CDR3 region has 13 residues. The V gene's germline CDR1 is KGHSH and CDR2 LQKENI. CDR3 loop: CASSPRDRGEQYF. The CDR3 nucleotides read TGTGCCAGCTCACCTCGGGACAGGGGTGAGCAGTACTTC. The whole variable domain, filled in from reference TRBV18 and TRBJ2-7, reads NAGVMQNPRHLVRRRGQEARLRCSPMKGHSHVYWYRQLPEEGLKFMVYLQKENIIDESGMPKERFSAEFPKEGPSILRIQQVVRGDSAAYFCASSPRDRGEQYFGPGTRLTVT.

This chain joins TRBV20-1 and TRBJ1-1; D is perhaps TRBD1 (5 bases). CDR3 length equals 14 residues. Trimming stripped 1 base from V and 6 bases from J, with 15 bases between. Germline CDR1 reads DFQATT; CDR2 reads SNEGSKA (reference sequence). CDR3 loop: CSARVMEGGAEAFF. CDR3 DNA: TGCAGTGCTAGAGTTATGGAGGGAGGGGCTGAAGCTTTCTTT.

V and J are TRBV7-9 and TRBJ2-1; TRBD2 matches 12 bases. The trim removed 2 bases at V and 5 bases at J, leaving 7 bases unmatched. Germline values: CDR1 SEHNR, CDR2 FQNEAQ (reference sequence). The CDR3 runs to 17 residues. CDR3 coding DNA: TGTGCCAGCAGCTTATTGACTAGCGGGAGTACCCACAATGAGCAGTTCTTC. Amino acids: CASSLLTSGSTHNEQFF.

V is TRBV9 and J is TRBJ2-4; D is uncertain. Germline V gene data show CDR1 as SGDLS and CDR2 as YYNGEE. This CDR3 spans 13 amino acids. V dropped 2 bases and J dropped 2 bases, with 5 bases sitting between them. CDR3 protein: CASSVGTKNIQYF. The CDR3 nucleotides are TGTGCCAGCAGCGTGGGAACCAAAAACATTCAGTACTTC.

On this clonotype: Mismatch with germline at one junction end may stem from a read error. J is TRBJ2-1 and V is TRBV20-1; TRBD2 matches at 11 bases. Germline V CDR1 and CDR2: DFQATT, SNEGSKA (reference sequence). The CDR3 is 15 residues long. CDR3 protein: CSARDQTSGSNGQFF. The CDR3 nucleotides are TGCAGTGCTAGAGATCAAACTAGCGGGAGTAATGGGCAGTTCTTC.

This clonotype was counted between two and nine times. V and J are TRBV4-1 and TRBJ2-5; TRBD1 aligns across 8 bases. V shed 2 bases and J 4 bases; nucleotides not matched to a gene: 27. Per germline, CDR1 MGHRA and CDR2 YSYEKL. The CDR3 contains 22 residues. The CDR3, as DNA: TGCGCCAGCAGCCAATTGGGCCCCTCACACCGACAGGGGAAGTCGAATAGAGAGACCCAGTACTTC. It codes for CASSQLGPSHRQGKSNRETQYF.

This chain links TRBV18 with TRBJ1-1; D ambiguous. Trimming took off 0 bases at V and 0 bases at J, with 11 bases between the two ends. Germline CDR1 reads KGHSH; CDR2 reads LQKENI. This CDR3 spans 16 amino acids. Here the CDR3 DNA reads TGTGCCAGCTCACCACCAGCTCAGGTTTTGAACACTGAAGCTTTCTTT. Residues: CASSPPAQVLNTEAFF. Drawing the rest from reference TRBV18 and TRBJ1-1, the complete variable domain is NAGVMQNPRHLVRRRGQEARLRCSPMKGHSHVYWYRQLPEEGLKFMVYLQKENIIDESGMPKERFSAEFPKEGPSILRIQQVVRGDSAAYFCASSPPAQVLNTEAFFGQGTRLTVV.

This clonotype appeared a few times. V usage is TRBV12-3 or TRBV12-4 and J usage is TRBJ1-5; D is ambiguous. The CDR3 loop spans 14 amino acids. V dropped 5 bases and J dropped 2 bases, with 10 bases sitting between them. In nucleotides, the CDR3 is TGTGCCAGCAGTCCAACAACTGGCAATCAGCCCCAGCATTTT. Its translation is CASSPTTGNQPQHF.

The chain has TRBV9 and TRBJ2-1, with 8 positions matching TRBD2. This CDR3 contains 13 residues. J lost 9 bases, V lost 3 bases, and 5 bases had no gene match. Germline-derived CDR1 and CDR2 are SGDLS and YYNGEE. The CDR3 region is CASSAQAGAEQFF. In DNA, the CDR3 is TGTGCCAGCAGCGCCCAAGCGGGAGCTGAGCAGTTCTTC.

The CDR3 loop reads CASSSPSGRANDTQYF. DNA of the CDR3: TGTGCCAGCAGTTCGCCTAGCGGGAGGGCCAACGATACGCAGTATTTT. The rearrangement joins TRBV27 to TRBJ2-3, with 12 bases fitting TRBD2. Looked up from germline, CDR1 is MNHEY and CDR2 is SMNVEV (reference sequence). The CDR3 has 16 amino acids. J was trimmed by 6 bases and V by 4 bases; bases with no gene match: 8.